This T cell receptor beta chain comes out of a study of cytomegalovirus exposure and HLA in healthy donors. Trimming removed 4 bases at V and 3 bases at J, with 15 bases between. CDR1 SGHVS and CDR2 FQNEAQ come from the germline V gene. The CDR3 has 16 residues. The method was immunoSEQ multiplex PCR; TCRdb's version includes in-frame clones alone and lacks a portion of them. The sample lists about 260,000 clones; 90% were seen once. The sample was PBMCs. This receptor was identified in a woman aged 25-40 years in good health and CMV-seronegative. The chain joins TRBV7-8 to TRBJ2-2, with a tentative D call TRBD2 (5 bases). The CDR3 nucleotides are TGTGCCAGCAGCTCCCCGGAAAGCGGAGACACCGGGGAGCTGTTTTTT. This translates into CASSSPESGDTGELFF. Combining the CDR3 with reference TRBV7-8 and TRBJ2-2 gives the whole variable domain GAGVSQSPRYKVAKRGQDVALRCDPISGHVSLFWYQQALGQGPEFLTYFQNEAQLDKSGLPSDRFFAERPEGSVSTLKIQRTQQEDSAVYLCASSSPESGDTGELFFGEGSRLTVL.